A single sample gave rise to the 27 T cell receptor beta chains below, sequenced in a study of shared T cell receptors in the human thymus. This table comes from immunoSEQ multiplex PCR, and its TCRdb copy is limited to in-frame clones, with some not included. Among 700,000 or so clones listed, around 85% were seen once. Separately, the same data were catalogued under a study of human thymus T cells.

The sample consisted of thymocytes. Receptors originate from a girl under three years old with a congenital heart defect.

The chain couples TRBV6-5 to TRBJ2-7; D unclear. Per the germline V gene, CDR1 is MNHEY and CDR2 is SVGAGI. The CDR3 has 12 amino acids. The V gene lost 7 bases and the J gene lost 3 bases, with 10 bases spanning the gap. DNA for the CDR3: TGTGCCAGCATGAGATCCCACTACGAGCAGTACTTC. This gives the protein CASMRSHYEQYF.

The rearrangement links TRBV6-5 to TRBJ1-3, with D uncertain. Looked up from germline, CDR1 is MNHEY and CDR2 is SVGAGI. V lost 5 bases and J 3 bases, leaving 11 bases between the germline ends. CDR3 size: 14 residues. CDR3 in amino acids: CASSADTFGNTIYF. DNA for the CDR3: TGTGCCAGCAGTGCCGACACTTTTGGAAACACCATATATTTT.

The V call is TRBV4-3, the J call TRBJ1-2, with D perhaps TRBD1 (5 bases). The germline V gene encodes CDR1 LGHNA and CDR2 YSLEER. The CDR3 contains 14 residues. V was shortened by 0 bases and J by 6 bases, with 11 bases between the two germline ends. The CDR3 is CASSQDPGGDGYTF. Written as DNA, the CDR3 is TGCGCCAGCAGCCAAGATCCGGGAGGGGATGGCTACACCTTC.

The chain joins TRBV7-9 to TRBJ2-7; TRBD1 agrees at 7 bases. Germline values: CDR1 SEHNR, CDR2 FQNEAQ (reference sequence). J lost 3 bases, V lost 1 base, and 15 bases had no gene match. This CDR3 is built from 18 residues. The CDR3 DNA reads as TGTGCCAGCAGCTTAGTTGTATCAGGGGGAGACCTGGTCTACGAGCAGTACTTC. Its translation is CASSLVVSGGDLVYEQYF.

A remark on this clone: Other DNA variants within this sample encode the same CDR3. V gene TRBV5-6 combines with J gene TRBJ1-6; D might be TRBD1 (5 bases). In germline, CDR1 is SGHDT, CDR2 YYEEEE. The CDR3 consists of 15 residues. The germline V and J ends were trimmed by 5 bases and 8 bases, with 17 bases remaining between them. The CDR3 nucleotides read TGTGCCAGCAGTTTGCAGCCCCAGGGTGATTCACCCCTCCACTTT. This gives the protein CASSLQPQGDSPLHF.

This clone has a handful of counts. This sequence joins TRBV7-8 and TRBJ1-6; 11 bases agree with TRBD1. J lost 0 bases, V lost 3 bases, and 7 bases had no gene match. There are 19 residues in the CDR3. Germline V gene data show CDR1 as SGHVS and CDR2 as FQNEAQ. Here the CDR3 DNA reads TGTGCCAGCAGCTTCCGGGACAGGGGGATGAGCTCCTATAATTCACCCCTCCACTTT. Its protein is CASSFRDRGMSSYNSPLHF. Supplemented by reference TRBV7-8 and TRBJ1-6, the full variable domain reads GAGVSQSPRYKVAKRGQDVALRCDPISGHVSLFWYQQALGQGPEFLTYFQNEAQLDKSGLPSDRFFAERPEGSVSTLKIQRTQQEDSAVYLCASSFRDRGMSSYNSPLHFGNGTRLTVT.

The V gene is TRBV2, the J gene TRBJ2-7; TRBD1 matches at 7 bases. Germline CDR1 and CDR2: SNHLY and FYNNEI. The CDR3 has 17 residues. The trim removed 8 bases at V and 0 bases at J, leaving 16 bases unmatched. As DNA, the CDR3 is TGTGCCAGCCTCAGGGGGTGCGAGCGGTTGGTCTCCTACGAGCAGTACTTC. It encodes CASLRGCERLVSYEQYF. Full variable domain (missing parts from reference TRBV2 and TRBJ2-7): EPEVTQTPSHQVTQMGQEVILRCVPISNHLYFYWYRQILGQKVEFLVSFYNNEISEKSEIFDDQFSVERPDGSNFTLKIRSTKLEDSAMYFCASLRGCERLVSYEQYFGPGTRLTVT.

The chain carries TRBV7-3 and TRBJ1-1; D perhaps matches TRBD1 (6 bases). The germline gives CDR1 SGHTA, CDR2 FQGTGA. V gave up 2 bases and J gave up 2 bases, with 9 bases separating them. The CDR3 is made up of 14 amino acids. The DNA of the CDR3 is TGTGCCAGCAGCTTACCGGACAGTAACACTGAAGCTTTCTTT. Translation gives CASSLPDSNTEAFF.

This clone was observed a few times. The chain recombines TRBV18 with TRBJ2-2, with D uncertain. CDR3 length equals 15 residues. V dropped 7 bases and J dropped 0 bases, with 12 bases sitting between them. Germline V gene data show CDR1 as KGHSH and CDR2 as LQKENI. The CDR3: CASLGTDSNTGELFF. The CDR3 coding sequence is TGTGCCAGCTTGGGCACGGATTCGAACACCGGGGAGCTGTTTTTT.

The rearrangement joins TRBV20-1 to TRBJ2-4; D gene uncertain. Germline V gives CDR1 DFQATT, CDR2 SNEGSKA (reference sequence). The V end lost 5 bases, the J end lost 5 bases, and 7 bases lay between the germline ends. This CDR3 region has 11 residues. The CDR3 loop is CSAPVQNIQYF. The DNA for the CDR3 is TGCAGTGCTCCAGTACAAAACATTCAGTACTTC.

The gene calls are TRBV10-3 and TRBJ2-5; 11 nucleotides line up with TRBD2. The germline V gene has CDR1 ENHRY and CDR2 SYGVKD. V lost 4 bases to trimming and J lost 3 bases; unmatched junction nucleotides: 7. This CDR3 comprises 16 residues. The CDR3 region has the DNA TGTGCCATCAGTGGGTTAGCGGGGGGGCCCAAAGAGACCCAGTACTTC. This sequence encodes CAISGLAGGPKETQYF.

CDR3 nucleotide sequence: TGCAGCGGGGGCGGGGGGCCCTCCTACGAGCAGTACTTC. As protein: CSGGGGPSYEQYF. V gene TRBV29-1 combines with J gene TRBJ2-7; TRBD2 agrees at 8 bases. In germline, CDR1 is SQVTM, CDR2 ANQGSEA. There are 13 residues in the CDR3. V lost 7 bases, J lost 0 bases, and 5 bases stayed unmatched.

The chain has TRBV7-2 and TRBJ2-5; D is possibly TRBD2 (5 bases). V lost 3 bases and J 2 bases, leaving 10 bases between the germline ends. Looked up from germline, CDR1 is SGHTA and CDR2 is FQGNSA. There are 14 residues in the CDR3. The CDR3 DNA follows: TGTGCCAGCAGCTTGACTGGACTTCAAGAGACCCAGTACTTC. This codes for CASSLTGLQETQYF.

The V and J genes are TRBV19 and TRBJ2-3, with D possibly matching TRBD1 (6 bases). The CDR3 extends over 13 amino acids. CDR1 and CDR2 from the germline V gene are LNHDA and SQIVND (reference sequence). V was cut by 11 bases and J by 4 bases, with 16 bases left in between. The CDR3 loop is CAARPRGSDTQYF. The CDR3 nucleotides read TGTGCCGCACGCCCGAGGGGGTCAGATACGCAGTATTTT.

V and J are TRBV15 and TRBJ2-7; no clear D gene. Trimming left V 1 base short and J 1 base short, with 8 bases between. The CDR3 totals 14 residues. The germline V gene has CDR1 LNHNV and CDR2 YYDKDF (reference sequence). CDR3: CATSRVLESYEQYF. The CDR3 coding sequence is TGTGCCACCAGCAGAGTTTTGGAGTCCTACGAGCAGTACTTC.

This clone occurred once. The chain uses TRBV5-1 and TRBJ1-3; maybe TRBD1 (6 bases). The length of the CDR3 is 15 residues. Trimming removed 4 bases at V and 1 base at J, with 12 bases between. Germline V gene lookup returns CDR1 SGHRS and CDR2 YFSETQ. The CDR3 reads CASSPQQGSGNTIYF. DNA of the CDR3: TGCGCCAGCAGCCCCCAGCAGGGGTCTGGAAACACCATATATTTT.

V and J are TRBV6-1 and TRBJ2-2, with D possibly being TRBD1 (8 bases). The germline V and J ends were trimmed by 2 bases and 5 bases, with 18 bases remaining between them. CDR3 size: 17 residues. Germline V gives CDR1 MNHNS, CDR2 SASEGT. The CDR3 DNA sequence: TGTGCCAGCAGTGAACTACTCGGACAGGGAGGGACCGGGGAGCTGTTTTTT. This sequence encodes CASSELLGQGGTGELFF.

This clone was picked up one time. The CDR3 is CATSGSTRLIIGAGELFF. The CDR3 coding sequence is TGTGCCACCAGCGGGTCGACCCGTCTAATTATAGGGGCCGGGGAGCTGTTTTTT. This chain connects TRBV15 to TRBJ2-2; a weak D match, TRBD1 (5 bases). The germline V and J ends were trimmed by 5 bases and 6 bases, with 25 bases remaining between them. The CDR3 loop spans 18 amino acids. CDR1 and CDR2 from the germline V gene are LNHNV and YYDKDF (reference sequence). The full variable domain, rest sourced from reference TRBV15 and TRBJ2-2, is DAMVIQNPRYQVTQFGKPVTLSCSQTLNHNVMYWYQQKSSQAPKLLFHYYDKDFNNEADTPDNFQSRRPNTSFCFLDIRSPGLGDTAMYLCATSGSTRLIIGAGELFFGEGSRLTVL.

This rearrangement joins TRBV4-3 to TRBJ1-1; the D is unclear. V was cut by 2 bases and J by 2 bases, with 6 bases left in between. The germline V gene has CDR1 LGHNA and CDR2 YSLEER. CDR3 length: 13 amino acids. The CDR3 loop is CASSQRRNTEAFF. The CDR3 coding sequence is TGCGCCAGCAGCCAAAGGAGAAACACTGAAGCTTTCTTT.

This chain connects TRBV5-5 to TRBJ1-3, with D hard to call. The CDR3 consists of 18 residues. The V gene's germline CDR1 is SGHKS and CDR2 YYEKEE (reference sequence). With 1 base removed from V and 0 bases from J, the gap between germline ends came to 17 bases. The CDR3 reads CASSLRTAHNHSGNTIYF. DNA for the CDR3: TGTGCCAGCAGCTTGCGCACAGCACACAACCACTCTGGAAACACCATATATTTT.

The V call is TRBV5-5, the J call TRBJ2-2, with TRBD1 identical over 7 bases. V was pared by 0 bases and J by 3 bases, with 5 bases of the junction left unmatched. CDR1 and CDR2 (germline): SGHKS, YYEKEE (reference sequence). CDR3 length equals 16 residues. The CDR3 DNA is TGTGCCAGCAGCTTGGAACGACAGGGAGACACCGGGGAGCTGTTTTTT. Protein product: CASSLERQGDTGELFF.

This clone was seen more than once but under ten times. V gene TRBV5-1 combines with J gene TRBJ1-3; possibly TRBD1 for D (5 bases). CDR1 and CDR2 (germline): SGHRS, YFSETQ. The CDR3 has 19 amino acids. The germline V and J ends were trimmed by 5 bases and 0 bases, with 24 bases remaining between them. The CDR3, as DNA: TGCGCCAGCAGTTCGGAGTCCCCTTTGGGGCCCCGCTCTGGAAACACCATATATTTT. It is translated as CASSSESPLGPRSGNTIYF.

CDR3 sequence reads: CAISESLSHQTFANEQFF. CDR3 DNA: TGTGCCATCAGTGAGTCGCTTTCGCACCAAACTTTCGCAAATGAGCAGTTCTTC. The J gene is TRBJ2-1, the V gene TRBV10-3, with D hard to call. V lost 0 bases to trimming and J lost 7 bases, with 22 bases between them. This CDR3 region has 18 residues. Germline V CDR1 and CDR2: ENHRY, SYGVKD.

As to this clone: The sample carries other DNA sequences with the same CDR3. The genes are TRBV7-9 and TRBJ2-7; 7 bases are shared with TRBD1. Germline values: CDR1 SEHNR, CDR2 FQNEAQ (reference sequence). J was trimmed by 3 bases and V by 5 bases; bases with no gene match: 4. This CDR3 region has 13 residues. CDR3 coding DNA: TGTGCCAGCAGCCTAAGACAGGGCTACGAGCAGTACTTC. It encodes CASSLRQGYEQYF.

The chain carries TRBV6-1 and TRBJ2-7; possible D gene TRBD1, 5 bases. Germline V CDR1 and CDR2: MNHNS, SASEGT. The length of the CDR3 is 15 residues. V gave up 4 bases and J gave up 3 bases, with 16 bases separating them. CDR3 DNA sequence: TGTGCCAGCAGTGCAATTTGCAGGGAAAACTACGAGCAGTACTTC. Its translation: CASSAICRENYEQYF.

The genes are TRBV15 and TRBJ2-5, with 7 bases aligning to TRBD2. CDR1 is LNHNV and CDR2 is YYDKDF in the germline V gene (reference sequence). The trim removed 3 bases at V and 9 bases at J, leaving 25 bases unmatched. The CDR3 covers 19 residues. CDR3 region: CATSSAGMGGGTLSGAQYF. The CDR3, as DNA: TGTGCCACCAGCAGCGCAGGGATGGGGGGGGGAACCTTAAGCGGGGCCCAGTACTTC.

V and J are TRBV5-8 and TRBJ1-2; D gene unclear. The V gene lost 0 bases and the J gene lost 3 bases, with 6 bases spanning the gap. This CDR3 spans 13 amino acids. Germline CDR1 and CDR2: SGHTS and YDEGEE. CDR3: CASSLGSYYGYTF. The CDR3 region has the DNA TGTGCCAGCAGCTTGGGTAGCTACTATGGCTACACCTTC.